A selection of T cell receptor beta chains follows, all from one sample in a study of T cells after yellow fever vaccination. In TCRdb, the 5' RACE reads were re-called with MiXCR into one record per CDR3 protein. The sample contains about 350,000 distinct CDR3 sequences, about 7.8% of which appear only once. The sample was PBMCs, taken roughly 47 days after the first yellow fever vaccination. The origin of the receptors is a man in his late teens or twenties who received the YFV17D yellow fever vaccine. CDR3s include the opening cysteine and the closing phenylalanine or tryptophan. D genes are given only for firm matches. Clone size is stated in some rows and not others, as once, few, many or a class when expanded.

TRBJ2-1 NA TRBV7-9 NA CASSLVGTFYNEQFF TGTGCCAGCAGCTTAGTAGGGACCTTCTACAATGAGCAGTTCTTC
TRBJ1-2 TRBD1 TRBV9 many CASSVEGDRAPYTF TGTGCCAGCAGCGTAGAAGGGGACAGGGCCCCCTACACCTTC
TRBJ1-2 NA TRBV28 NA CASSLPDSYGYTF TGTGCCAGCAGTTTGCCAGACTCGTATGGCTACACCTTC
TRBJ2-5 NA TRBV6-6 NA CASSYPTSETQYF TGTGCCAGCAGTTACCCGACATCGGAGACCCAGTACTTC
TRBJ1-1 NA TRBV7-2 many CASSLGGGMENTEAFF TGTGCCAGCAGCTTAGGCGGGGGGATGGAGAACACTGAAGCTTTCTTT
TRBJ2-2 NA TRBV10-1 NA CASSDHPSPGELFF TGCGCCAGCAGTGACCATCCTAGTCCCGGGGAGCTGTTTTTT
TRBJ1-5 NA TRBV15 NA CATSRRAAEYSNQPQHF TGTGCCACCAGCAGAAGAGCAGCAGAATATAGCAATCAGCCCCAGCATTTT
TRBJ2-1 NA TRBV6-2/TRBV6-3 few CATGRNEQFF TGTGCCACCGGTCGCAATGAGCAGTTCTTC
TRBJ2-3 TRBD2 TRBV2 few CASTPGLAGGIIDTQYF TGTGCCAGCACCCCGGGACTAGCGGGGGGGATCATAGATACGCAGTATTTT
TRBJ1-5 TRBD1 TRBV19 few CASSIGDRPQHF TGTGCCAGTAGTATAGGGGACAGGCCCCAGCATTTT
TRBJ2-4 TRBD1 TRBV6-1 NA CASRPTGEAKNIQYF TGTGCCAGCAGACCGACAGGGGAAGCCAAAAACATTCAGTACTTC
TRBJ2-5 NA TRBV7-9 NA CASSSAGWETQYF TGTGCCAGCAGCTCCGCAGGCTGGGAGACCCAGTACTTC
TRBJ1-2 NA TRBV20-1 few CSARSVNYGYTF TGCAGTGCTAGGAGTGTAAACTATGGCTACACCTTC
TRBJ2-6 NA TRBV27 few CASSLGMGRSGANVLTF TGTGCCAGCAGTTTAGGAATGGGCAGGTCTGGGGCCAACGTCCTGACTTTC
TRBJ2-5 NA TRBV12-3/TRBV12-4 few CASSFWEGTQYF TGTGCCAGCAGTTTCTGGGAAGGGACCCAGTACTTC
TRBJ1-2 NA TRBV4-3 few CASSQDTNRDGYTF TGCGCCAGCAGCCAAGACACGAACCGAGATGGCTACACCTTC
TRBJ2-3 NA TRBV10-3 NA CAISEPSTDTQYF TGTGCCATCAGTGAACCTAGCACAGATACGCAGTATTTT
TRBJ2-1 TRBD2 TRBV19 NA CASSMGGGGEKFF TGTGCCAGTAGTATGGGGGGGGGAGGTGAAAAGTTCTTC
TRBJ2-1 TRBD1 TRBV30 NA CALTGTYRGGNEQFF TGTGCCTTGACAGGGACATACAGAGGAGGCAATGAGCAGTTCTTC
TRBJ2-1 TRBD2 TRBV5-6 few CASSWGLDEQFF TGTGCCAGCAGCTGGGGACTAGATGAGCAGTTCTTC
TRBJ2-3 NA TRBV7-9 few CASSLPGTTDTQYF TGTGCCAGCAGCTTACCTGGGACAACAGATACGCAGTATTTT
TRBJ1-4 NA TRBV6-6 few CASSSFGEKLFF TGTGCCAGCAGCTCCTTTGGGGAAAAACTGTTTTTT
TRBJ2-3 TRBD2 TRBV5-1 NA CASSDGLASDTQYF TGCGCCAGCAGCGACGGACTAGCTTCGGATACGCAGTATTTT
TRBJ2-5 NA TRBV12-3/TRBV12-4 NA CASSSGFWETQYF TGTGCCAGCAGCTCAGGATTCTGGGAGACCCAGTACTTC
TRBJ2-5 NA TRBV4-3 NA CASSQEFEGLVTQYF TGCGCCAGCAGCCAAGAATTTGAGGGGTTAGTGACCCAGTACTTC
TRBJ2-7 NA TRBV6-5 NA CDSSYTGRAYEQYF TGTGACAGCAGTTACACCGGCAGGGCCTACGAGCAGTACTTC
TRBJ2-7 NA TRBV2 NA CASQPDTTYEQYF TGTGCCAGCCAACCGGACACCACTTACGAGCAGTACTTC
TRBJ2-1 NA TRBV15 few CATETTSTSRQFF TGTGCCACCGAAACCACAAGTACCTCCAGGCAGTTCTTC
TRBJ2-1 NA TRBV5-1 NA CASSLGSAINEQFF TGCGCCAGCAGCTTGGGATCGGCGATTAATGAGCAGTTCTTC
TRBJ1-2 NA TRBV29-1 NA CSVAPALEGYTF TGCAGCGTCGCCCCGGCTCTGGAAGGCTACACCTTC
TRBJ2-5 TRBD2 TRBV4-3 NA CASSQAFTGGPETQYF TGCGCCAGCAGCCAAGCCTTTACGGGGGGGCCCGAGACCCAGTACTTC
TRBJ1-1 NA TRBV3-1 NA CASSQEAGTEAFF TGTGCCAGCAGCCAAGAAGCAGGGACTGAAGCTTTCTTT
TRBJ1-1 NA TRBV7-6 NA CASSPVGGGEAFF TGTGCCAGCAGCCCCGTTGGGGGTGGTGAAGCTTTCTTT
TRBJ1-1 NA TRBV7-6 NA CASSLKGITEAFF TGTGCCAGCAGCTTGAAGGGGATCACTGAAGCTTTCTTT
TRBJ1-1 TRBD1 TRBV20-1 NA CSVDRGLGTEAFF TGCAGTGTTGACAGGGGGCTGGGGACTGAAGCTTTCTTT
TRBJ2-2 NA TRBV10-3 NA CAISVEQNTGELFF TGTGCCATCAGTGTTGAACAGAACACCGGGGAGCTGTTTTTT
TRBJ2-4 NA TRBV20-1 NA CSANPTPGKNIQYF TGCAGTGCTAACCCGACCCCCGGCAAAAACATTCAGTACTTC
TRBJ1-6 NA TRBV13 few CASSSAGKSPLHF TGTGCCAGCAGCTCCGCAGGGAAATCACCCCTCCACTTT
TRBJ2-3 NA TRBV7-9 few CASSPPGEIDTQYF TGTGCCAGCAGCCCCCCGGGGGAAATAGATACGCAGTATTTT
TRBJ2-1 NA TRBV20-1 few CSAWAPRYNEQFF TGCAGTGCCTGGGCACCGCGGTACAATGAGCAGTTCTTC
TRBJ2-7 NA TRBV5-8 NA CASSKHSGREGEQYF TGTGCCAGCAGTAAACATTCGGGGCGCGAGGGGGAGCAGTACTTC
TRBJ1-1 TRBD1 TRBV6-5 many CASSYDRGANTEAFF TGTGCCAGCAGTTACGACAGGGGGGCGAACACTGAAGCTTTCTTT
TRBJ2-3 TRBD1 TRBV28 NA CASRTGQHTDTQYF TGTGCCAGCAGAACGGGACAGCACACAGATACGCAGTATTTT
TRBJ1-2 NA TRBV20-1 many CSAPDRTKRGYTF TGCAGTGCCCCGGACAGAACCAAGAGGGGCTACACCTTC
TRBJ2-1 TRBD2 TRBV5-1 few CASSLTPSGGDNEQFF TGCGCCAGCAGCTTGACCCCCAGCGGGGGGGACAATGAGCAGTTCTTC
TRBJ1-2 NA TRBV29-1 NA CSVELYANDGYTF TGCAGCGTCGAACTTTACGCTAACGATGGCTACACCTTC
TRBJ2-5 TRBD2 TRBV5-5 many CASSQGLAVGETQYF TGTGCCAGCAGCCAGGGACTAGCGGTAGGAGAGACCCAGTACTTC
TRBJ2-5 NA TRBV5-1 NA CASSAETQYF TGCGCCAGCAGTGCCGAGACCCAGTACTTC
TRBJ2-2 TRBD1 TRBV12-3/TRBV12-4 few CASSPRTGINELFF TGTGCCAGCAGTCCGCGGACAGGGATCAACGAGCTGTTTTTT
TRBJ1-5 NA TRBV6-2/TRBV6-3 few CASSPGTDNQPQHF TGTGCCAGCAGTCCCGGGACGGATAATCAGCCCCAGCATTTT
TRBJ2-1 TRBD1 TRBV20-1 NA CSAVGDRAPLEQFF TGCAGTGCAGTTGGGGACAGGGCCCCCTTGGAGCAGTTCTTC
TRBJ2-1 TRBD2 TRBV28 NA CASSFGSGGLYNEQFF TGTGCCAGCAGTTTCGGGTCGGGGGGGCTATACAATGAGCAGTTCTTC